Given below is one T cell receptor beta chain in context. Per germline, CDR1 SGHRS and CDR2 YFSETQ. The V gene end was trimmed by 4 bases and the J gene end by 3 bases; junction bases not matched to a gene: 6. This CDR3 comprises 14 residues. This entry is derived from a study of OX40 agonist ivuxolimab in advanced cancers. The data were produced by immunoSEQ multiplex PCR, yet TCRdb's version contains in-frame clones alone and is incomplete. This sample has approximately 79,000 clones, with 85% to 90% found just once. Specimen: CD4+ or CD8+ T cells sorted from blood, collected in a trial of the OX40 agonist ivuxolimab. The chain employs TRBV5-1 and TRBJ2-7; 8 nucleotides line up with TRBD1. The sequence came from an adult with an advanced solid tumor such as melanoma, head and neck, liver or kidney cancer. CDR3 sequence (DNA): TGCGCCAGCAGCACCCGACAGGGGATCTACGAGCAGTACTTC. Its translation is CASSTRQGIYEQYF.